This TCR beta chain was retrieved from a study of blood T cell repertoires in COVID-19 (dated by TCRdb to 2020 to 2022). Broadly, across the study: Collaborator samples came from the United States, Italy and Spain and covered acute and convalescent phases of COVID-19. The repertoires were released in a freely available public database intended as a resource for research on the immune response to SARS-CoV-2. Deeply sampled blood TCRbeta repertoires from subjects exposed to, actively infected with, or recovered from COVID-19 were included in the dataset. Samples were obtained from the ongoing ImmuneRACE study (first 160 participants) and from about 1,300 subjects provided by 6 global collaborators. The material from the prospective study consisted of cDNA or gDNA derived from T cells, B-cell-depleted T cells, or PBMCs. Where available, HLA class I and class II types were obtained from metadata supplied by the sample provider rather than from assay-based typing. A de-identified subject ID, COVID-19 status, age in years and sex were almost always included in the sample metadata.

The investigation overall reported the following: Clinical and demographic metadata were provided uncurated, with the amount varying by source and participant.

In regard to this clone: Its antigen has not been determined. Within one base of it there is no much larger clone, and no base qualities were kept.

The V end loses 6 bases and the J end loses 2 bases, and a stretch of 5 bases separates them. The CDR3 starts with the cysteine, ends with the phenylalanine, and has 12 residues. Left in the record is the CDR3 DNA by itself, 36 bases read in frame from the first base. Whole blood was collected in K2EDTA tubes by collaborating institutions according to the institutions' own protocols. For TCRbeta analysis, collaborators shipped samples as frozen whole blood, isolated PBMCs, or DNA extracted from either of those sample types. The immunoSEQ Assay, a bias-controlled multiplex PCR, was used to amplify TCRbeta CDR3 regions from genomic DNA. As for the original processing: Nucleated cell counts per sample were estimated from amplification of reference gene primers within the assay. Sequence reads were collapsed and filtered to measure the absolute abundance of every unique TCRbeta CDR3 rearrangement. For each sample, productive Simpson clonality was calculated as the square root of Simpson's diversity index over productive rearrangements. TCRdb retrieved this table from immuneACCESS and kept in-frame rearrangements only. Not all clones are present; in checked studies, unresolved V genes account for under half, and no reason is known for the remainder. The V and J calls and the clone size are those of that table, but D and trimming were determined from the DNA. The sample table lists approximately 160,000 clones, 70% to 85% of them with a count of one. The ten largest clonotypes hold 5.5% to 8% of the sample.

This clonotype was sampled from a woman between 45 and 65 years old in a cohort sampled during active or convalescent COVID-19. The material sequenced was peripheral blood. The V and J genes are TRBV12-3 or TRBV12-4 and TRBJ1-3; TRBD1 is a weak D gene call, 5 bases matching. The bases read TGTGCCAGCAGCAGGGCTGGAAACACCATATATTTT. It is translated as CASSRAGNTIYF.